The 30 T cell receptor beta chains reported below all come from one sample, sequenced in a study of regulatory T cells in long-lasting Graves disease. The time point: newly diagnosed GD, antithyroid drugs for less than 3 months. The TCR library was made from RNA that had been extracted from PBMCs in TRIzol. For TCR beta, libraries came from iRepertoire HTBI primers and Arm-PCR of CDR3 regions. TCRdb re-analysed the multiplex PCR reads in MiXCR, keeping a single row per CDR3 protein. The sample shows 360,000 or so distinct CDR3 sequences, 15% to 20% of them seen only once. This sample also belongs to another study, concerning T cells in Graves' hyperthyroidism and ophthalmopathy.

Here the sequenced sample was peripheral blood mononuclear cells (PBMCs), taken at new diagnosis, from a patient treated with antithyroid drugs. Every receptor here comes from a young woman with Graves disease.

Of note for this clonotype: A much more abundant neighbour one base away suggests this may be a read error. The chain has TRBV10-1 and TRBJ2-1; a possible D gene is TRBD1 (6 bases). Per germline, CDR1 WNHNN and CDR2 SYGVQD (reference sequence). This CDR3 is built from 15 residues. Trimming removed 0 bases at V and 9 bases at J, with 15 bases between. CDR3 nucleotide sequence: TGCGCCAGCAGTGAGTCGGGCAGGGGAAACAGTGAGCAGTTCTTC. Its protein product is CASSESGRGNSEQFF.

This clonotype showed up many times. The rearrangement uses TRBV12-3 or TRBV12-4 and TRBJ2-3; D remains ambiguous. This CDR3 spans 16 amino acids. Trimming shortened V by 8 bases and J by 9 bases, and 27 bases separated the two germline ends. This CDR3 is CASVPTIGAPGGTQYF. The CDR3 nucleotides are TGTGCCAGCGTCCCAACAATCGGAGCTCCGGGCGGCACGCAGTATTTT.

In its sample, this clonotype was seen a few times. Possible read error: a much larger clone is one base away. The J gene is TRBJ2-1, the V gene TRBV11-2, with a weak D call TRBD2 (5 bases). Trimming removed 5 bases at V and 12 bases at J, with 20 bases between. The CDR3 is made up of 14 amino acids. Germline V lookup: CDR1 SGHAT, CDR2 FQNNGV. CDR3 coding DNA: TGTGCCAGCAGCGTAGGACCTGGAAGGGAGCGGCAGTTCTTC. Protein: CASSVGPGRERQFF.

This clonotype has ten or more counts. CDR3 bases: TGTGCCACGCGCCAGGGAAGAGAAGTTACCGGGGAGCTGTTTTTT. The encoded protein is CATRQGREVTGELFF. The chain couples TRBV10-3 to TRBJ2-2, with D perhaps matching TRBD1 (5 bases). The CDR3 runs 15 residues. V lost 10 bases to trimming and J lost 5 bases, with 20 bases between them. From germline, CDR1 is ENHRY and CDR2 SYGVKD.

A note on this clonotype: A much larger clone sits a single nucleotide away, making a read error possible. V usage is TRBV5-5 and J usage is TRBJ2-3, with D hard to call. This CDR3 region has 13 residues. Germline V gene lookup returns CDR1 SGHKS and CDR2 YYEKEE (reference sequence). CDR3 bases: TGTGCCAACAGCCATTCGGACGCAGATACGCAGTATTTT. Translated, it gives CANSHSDADTQYF.

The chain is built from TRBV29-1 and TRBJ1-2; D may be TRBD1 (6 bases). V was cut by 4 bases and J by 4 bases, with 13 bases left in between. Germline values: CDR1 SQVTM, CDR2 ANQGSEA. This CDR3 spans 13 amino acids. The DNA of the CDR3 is TGCAGCGTTGTCAGGGGATTTGGCTATGGCTACACCTTC. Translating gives CSVVRGFGYGYTF.

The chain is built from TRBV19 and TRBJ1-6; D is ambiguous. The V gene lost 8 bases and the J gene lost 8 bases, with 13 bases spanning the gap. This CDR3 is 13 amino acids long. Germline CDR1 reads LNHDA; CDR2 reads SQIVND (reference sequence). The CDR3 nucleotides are TGTGCCAGTCGCTTTGATCAGGATTCACCCCTCCACTTT. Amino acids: CASRFDQDSPLHF.

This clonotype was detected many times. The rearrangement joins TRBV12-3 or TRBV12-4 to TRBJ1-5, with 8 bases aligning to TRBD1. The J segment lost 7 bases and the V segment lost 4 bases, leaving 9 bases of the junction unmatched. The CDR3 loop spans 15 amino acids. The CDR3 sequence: CASSSPGGGGQPQHF. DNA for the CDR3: TGTGCCAGCAGTTCCCCAGGGGGCGGGGGACAGCCCCAGCATTTT.

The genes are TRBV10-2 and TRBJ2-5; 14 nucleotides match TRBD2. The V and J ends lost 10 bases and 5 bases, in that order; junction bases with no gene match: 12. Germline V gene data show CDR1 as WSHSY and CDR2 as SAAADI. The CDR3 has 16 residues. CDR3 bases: TGCGCCACCCAACCTCCGGGACTAGCGGGAGATGAGACCCAGTACTTC. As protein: CATQPPGLAGDETQYF.

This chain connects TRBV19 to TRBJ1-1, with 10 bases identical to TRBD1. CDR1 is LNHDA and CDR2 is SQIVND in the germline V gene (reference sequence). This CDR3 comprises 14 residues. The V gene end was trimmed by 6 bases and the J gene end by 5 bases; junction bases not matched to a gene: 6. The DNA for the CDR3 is TGTGCCAGTAGAATCGGGGACAGGGGTACTGAAGCTTTCTTT. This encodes CASRIGDRGTEAFF.

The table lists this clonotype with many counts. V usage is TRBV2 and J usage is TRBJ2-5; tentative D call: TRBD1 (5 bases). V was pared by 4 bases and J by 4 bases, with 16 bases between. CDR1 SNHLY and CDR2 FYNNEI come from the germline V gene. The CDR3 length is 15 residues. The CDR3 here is CASSGQTGTLETQYF. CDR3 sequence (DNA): TGTGCCAGCAGTGGACAGACTGGAACGTTAGAGACCCAGTACTTC.

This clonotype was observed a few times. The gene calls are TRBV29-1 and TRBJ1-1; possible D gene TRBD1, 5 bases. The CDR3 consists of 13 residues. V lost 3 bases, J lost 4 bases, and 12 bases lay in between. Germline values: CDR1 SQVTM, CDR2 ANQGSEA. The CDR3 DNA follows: TGCAGCGTTGACACGGGGCCGACCACTGAAGCTTTCTTT. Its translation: CSVDTGPTTEAFF.

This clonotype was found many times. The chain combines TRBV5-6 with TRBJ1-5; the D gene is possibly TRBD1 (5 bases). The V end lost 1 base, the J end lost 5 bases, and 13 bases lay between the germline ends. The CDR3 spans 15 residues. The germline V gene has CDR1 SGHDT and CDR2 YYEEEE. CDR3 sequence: CASSLFAGNDQPQHF. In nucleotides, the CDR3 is TGTGCCAGCAGCTTGTTCGCAGGGAACGATCAGCCCCAGCATTTT.

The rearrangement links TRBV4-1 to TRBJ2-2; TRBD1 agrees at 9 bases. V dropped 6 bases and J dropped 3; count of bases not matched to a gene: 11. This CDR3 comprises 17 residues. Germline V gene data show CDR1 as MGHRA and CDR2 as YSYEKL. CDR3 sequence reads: CASRVDRGWSDTGELFF. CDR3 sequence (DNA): TGCGCCAGCAGAGTCGACAGGGGGTGGTCGGACACCGGGGAGCTGTTTTTT.

Written as DNA, the CDR3 is TGTGCCAGTAGACCCACTCCCTGGGGACTAGCGGACTACGAGCAGTACTTC. Its protein product is CASRPTPWGLADYEQYF. The V call is TRBV19, the J call TRBJ2-7, with 11 bases that match TRBD2. Germline values: CDR1 LNHDA, CDR2 SQIVND (reference sequence). Losses at the gene ends were 6 bases for V and 3 bases for J; bases not matched to a gene: 13. The CDR3 loop spans 17 amino acids. Supplemented by reference TRBV19 and TRBJ2-7, the full variable domain reads DGGITQSPKYLFRKEGQNVTLSCEQNLNHDAMYWYRQDPGQGLRLIYYSQIVNDFQKGDIAEGYSVSREKKESFPLTVTSAQKNPTAFYLCASRPTPWGLADYEQYFGPGTRLTVT.

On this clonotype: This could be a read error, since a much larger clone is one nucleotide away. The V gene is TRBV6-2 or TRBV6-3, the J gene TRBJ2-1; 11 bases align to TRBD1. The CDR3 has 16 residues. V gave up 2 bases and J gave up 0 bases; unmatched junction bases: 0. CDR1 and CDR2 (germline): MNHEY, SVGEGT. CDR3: CASSYGTGGSYNEQFF. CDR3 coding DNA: TGTGCCAGCAGTTACGGGACAGGGGGCTCCTACAATGAGCAGTTCTTC.

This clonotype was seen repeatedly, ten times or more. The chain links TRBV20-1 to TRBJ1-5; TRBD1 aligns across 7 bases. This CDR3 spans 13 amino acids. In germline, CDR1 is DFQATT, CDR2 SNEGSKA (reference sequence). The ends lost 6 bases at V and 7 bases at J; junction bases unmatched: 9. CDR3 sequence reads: CSAERQGRQPQHF. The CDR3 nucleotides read TGCAGTGCGGAAAGACAGGGCAGGCAGCCCCAGCATTTT.

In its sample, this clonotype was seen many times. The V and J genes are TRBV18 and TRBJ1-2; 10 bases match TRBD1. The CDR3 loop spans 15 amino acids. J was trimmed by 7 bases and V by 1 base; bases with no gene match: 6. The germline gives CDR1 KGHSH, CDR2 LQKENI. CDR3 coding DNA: TGTGCCAGCTCACCACGGGTGACAGGGGGCTCTGGCTACACCTTC. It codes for CASSPRVTGGSGYTF.

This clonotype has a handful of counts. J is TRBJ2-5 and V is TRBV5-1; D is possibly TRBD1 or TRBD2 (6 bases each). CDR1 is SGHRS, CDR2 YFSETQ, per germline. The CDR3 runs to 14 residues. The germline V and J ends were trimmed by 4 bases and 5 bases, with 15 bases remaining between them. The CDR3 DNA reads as TGCGCCAGCAGCGGGGGGCCAGGGTTGGAGACCCAGTACTTC. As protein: CASSGGPGLETQYF.

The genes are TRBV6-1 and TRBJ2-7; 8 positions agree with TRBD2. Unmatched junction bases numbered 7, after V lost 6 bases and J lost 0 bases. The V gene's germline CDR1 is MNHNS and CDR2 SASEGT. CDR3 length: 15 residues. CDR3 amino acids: CASRIQRESSYEQYF. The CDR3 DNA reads TGTGCCAGCAGGATCCAGCGGGAGAGCTCCTACGAGCAGTACTTC.

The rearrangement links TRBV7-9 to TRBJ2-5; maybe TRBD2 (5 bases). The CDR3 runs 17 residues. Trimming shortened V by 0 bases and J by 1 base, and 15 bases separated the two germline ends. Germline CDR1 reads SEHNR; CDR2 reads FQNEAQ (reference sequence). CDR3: CASSLAARPEVQETQYF. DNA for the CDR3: TGTGCCAGCAGCTTAGCGGCCCGACCGGAGGTCCAAGAGACCCAGTACTTC.

The CDR3 sequence is CASGGKRGVYEQYF. The CDR3, as DNA: TGTGCCAGCGGTGGGAAGCGGGGAGTCTACGAGCAGTACTTC. The chain uses TRBV11-2 and TRBJ2-7; 7 bases agree with TRBD2. Unmatched junction bases numbered 10, after V lost 8 bases and J lost 3 bases. Germline values: CDR1 SGHAT, CDR2 FQNNGV. The length of the CDR3 is 14 residues.

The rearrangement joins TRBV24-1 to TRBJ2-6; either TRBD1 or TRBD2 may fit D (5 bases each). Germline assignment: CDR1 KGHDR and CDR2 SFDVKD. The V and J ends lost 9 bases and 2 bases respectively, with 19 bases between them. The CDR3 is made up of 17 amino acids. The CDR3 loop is CATGVRDVSTGANVLTF. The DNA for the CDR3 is TGTGCCACCGGTGTCCGGGACGTTTCAACTGGGGCCAACGTCCTGACTTTC.

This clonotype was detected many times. The chain's CDR3 is CASKRANLYEQYF. Here the CDR3 DNA reads TGTGCCAGCAAAAGGGCCAACCTCTACGAGCAGTACTTC. This chain joins TRBV6-2 or TRBV6-3 and TRBJ2-7; unclear D gene. The CDR3 sequence is 13 residues long. V was shortened by 7 bases and J by 3 bases, with 13 bases between the two germline ends. Germline CDR1 reads MNHEY; CDR2 reads SVGEGT.

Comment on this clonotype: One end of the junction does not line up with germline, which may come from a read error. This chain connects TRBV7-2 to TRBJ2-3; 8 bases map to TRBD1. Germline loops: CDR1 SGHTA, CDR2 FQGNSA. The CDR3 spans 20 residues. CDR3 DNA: TGTGCCAGCAGCTTACGCCCCGGACAGGGTATAGGGACAAGCACAGATGCGCAGTATTTT. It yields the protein CASSLRPGQGIGTSTDAQYF.

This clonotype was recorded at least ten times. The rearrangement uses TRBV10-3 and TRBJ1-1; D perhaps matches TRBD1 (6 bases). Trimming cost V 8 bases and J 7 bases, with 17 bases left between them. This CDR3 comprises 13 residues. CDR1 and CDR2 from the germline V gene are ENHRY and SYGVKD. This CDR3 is CAIRRTADSEAFF. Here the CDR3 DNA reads TGTGCCATCCGTAGGACAGCCGATAGTGAAGCTTTCTTT.

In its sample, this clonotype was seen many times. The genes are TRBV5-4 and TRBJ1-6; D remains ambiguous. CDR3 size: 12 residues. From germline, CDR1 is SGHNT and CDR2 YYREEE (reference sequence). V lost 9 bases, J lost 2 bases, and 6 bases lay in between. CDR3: CAMQAYNSPLHF. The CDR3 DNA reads TGTGCCATGCAGGCCTATAATTCACCCCTCCACTTT. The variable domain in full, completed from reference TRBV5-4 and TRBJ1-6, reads ETGVTQSPTHLIKTRGQQVTLRCSSQSGHNTVSWYQQALGQGPQFIFQYYREEENGRGNFPPRFSGLQFPNYSSELNVNALELDDSALYLCAMQAYNSPLHFGNGTRLTVT.

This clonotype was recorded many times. The CDR3 region has the DNA TGTGCTAGTGGTTTGGCAATCGGGACAGGGACAAAAAACACTGAAGCTTTCTTT. Encoded protein: CASGLAIGTGTKNTEAFF. The chain couples TRBV12-5 to TRBJ1-1, with 9 bases that match TRBD1. V gave up 1 base and J gave up 2 bases; unmatched junction bases: 11. The length of the CDR3 is 18 residues. The germline V gene has CDR1 LGHNT and CDR2 FRNRAP.

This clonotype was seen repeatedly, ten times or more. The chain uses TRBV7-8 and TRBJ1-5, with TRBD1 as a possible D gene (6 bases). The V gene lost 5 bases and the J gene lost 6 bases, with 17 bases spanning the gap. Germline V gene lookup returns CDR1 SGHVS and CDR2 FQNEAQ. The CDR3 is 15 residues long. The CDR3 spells CASSEPGHPIQPQHF. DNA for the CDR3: TGTGCCAGCAGCGAACCGGGACACCCAATTCAGCCCCAGCATTTT.

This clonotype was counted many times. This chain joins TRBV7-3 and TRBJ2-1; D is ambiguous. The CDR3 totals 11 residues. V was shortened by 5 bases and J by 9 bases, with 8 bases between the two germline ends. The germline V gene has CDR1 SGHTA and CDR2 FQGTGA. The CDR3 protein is CASSAGREQFF. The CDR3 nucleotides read TGTGCCAGCAGCGCAGGTCGTGAGCAGTTCTTC.